The TCR beta chain under discussion was sequenced for a study of technical replicates of blood from a few donors. Sequencing was performed with immunoSEQ multiplex PCR; in TCRdb, only in-frame clones are kept and a portion is missing. Of some 89,000 clones listed, about 95% are singletons. This clone was observed a single time. Germline lookup yields CDR1 SGHTA and CDR2 FQGTGA. V shed 0 bases and J shed 0 bases, with 14 bases lying between them. The CDR3 is 18 amino acids. Material: T cells isolated from PBMCs. This TCR was recovered from a human donor in good health. This sequence joins TRBV7-3 and TRBJ1-4; D is uncertain. The CDR3 DNA sequence: TGTGCCAGCAGCTTAACTACTTTCTACAGTGCAACTAATGAAAAACTGTTTTTT. This sequence encodes CASSLTTFYSATNEKLFF.